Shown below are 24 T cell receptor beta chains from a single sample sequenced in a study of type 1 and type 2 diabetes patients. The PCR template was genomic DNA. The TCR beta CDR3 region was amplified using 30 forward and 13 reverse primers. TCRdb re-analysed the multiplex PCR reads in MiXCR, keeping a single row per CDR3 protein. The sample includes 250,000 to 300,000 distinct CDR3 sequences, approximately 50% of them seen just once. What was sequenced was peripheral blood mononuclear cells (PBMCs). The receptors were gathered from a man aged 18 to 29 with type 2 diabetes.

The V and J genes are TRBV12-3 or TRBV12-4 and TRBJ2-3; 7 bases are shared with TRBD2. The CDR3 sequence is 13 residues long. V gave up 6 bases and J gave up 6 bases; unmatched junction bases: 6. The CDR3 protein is CASSPGTIDTQYF. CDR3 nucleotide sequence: TGTGCCAGCAGCCCCGGGACTATCGATACGCAGTATTTT.

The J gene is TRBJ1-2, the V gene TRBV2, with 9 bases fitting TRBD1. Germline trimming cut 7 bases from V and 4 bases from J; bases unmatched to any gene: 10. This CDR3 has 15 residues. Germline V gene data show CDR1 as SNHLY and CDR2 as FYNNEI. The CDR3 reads CASTESGQGSYGYTF. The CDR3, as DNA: TGTGCCAGCACCGAATCGGGACAGGGAAGCTATGGCTACACCTTC.

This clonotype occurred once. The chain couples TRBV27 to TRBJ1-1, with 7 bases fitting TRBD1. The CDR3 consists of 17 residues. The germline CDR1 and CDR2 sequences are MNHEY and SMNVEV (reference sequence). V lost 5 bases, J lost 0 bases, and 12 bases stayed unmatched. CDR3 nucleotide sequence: TGTGCCAGCAGTCCCCACACGACAGGGATCATGAACACTGAAGCTTTCTTT. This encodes CASSPHTTGIMNTEAFF.

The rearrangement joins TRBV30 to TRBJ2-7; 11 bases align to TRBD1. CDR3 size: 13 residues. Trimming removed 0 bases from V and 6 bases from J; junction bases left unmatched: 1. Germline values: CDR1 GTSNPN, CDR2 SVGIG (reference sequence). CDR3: CAWSVGTGGEQYF. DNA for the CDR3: TGTGCCTGGAGTGTAGGGACAGGGGGCGAGCAGTACTTC.

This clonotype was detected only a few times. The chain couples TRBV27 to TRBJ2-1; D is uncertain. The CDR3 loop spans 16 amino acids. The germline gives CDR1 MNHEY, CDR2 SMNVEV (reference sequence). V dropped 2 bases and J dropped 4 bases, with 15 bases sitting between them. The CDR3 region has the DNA TGTGCCAGCAGTTTAAGACTCGAGGCGAGGTACAATGAGCAGTTCTTC. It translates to CASSLRLEARYNEQFF.

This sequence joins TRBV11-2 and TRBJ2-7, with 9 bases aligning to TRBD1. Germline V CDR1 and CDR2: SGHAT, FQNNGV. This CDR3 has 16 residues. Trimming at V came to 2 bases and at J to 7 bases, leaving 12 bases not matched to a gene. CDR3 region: CASSLWRGDRASEQYF. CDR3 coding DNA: TGTGCCAGCAGCTTATGGCGAGGGGACAGGGCGAGTGAGCAGTACTTC.

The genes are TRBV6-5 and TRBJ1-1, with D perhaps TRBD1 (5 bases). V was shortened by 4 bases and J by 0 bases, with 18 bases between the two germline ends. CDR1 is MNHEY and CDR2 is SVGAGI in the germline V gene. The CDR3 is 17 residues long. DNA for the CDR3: TGTGCCAGCAGTTCATCCGGGACGGACTTCATGAACACTGAAGCTTTCTTT. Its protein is CASSSSGTDFMNTEAFF.

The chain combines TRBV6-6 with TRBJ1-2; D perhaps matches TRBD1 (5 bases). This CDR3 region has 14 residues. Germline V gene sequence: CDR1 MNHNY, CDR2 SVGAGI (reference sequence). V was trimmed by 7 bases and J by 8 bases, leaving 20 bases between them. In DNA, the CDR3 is TGTGCCAGCACCCCCAGGGAAGGGTACGGCGGCTACACCTTC. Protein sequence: CASTPREGYGGYTF.

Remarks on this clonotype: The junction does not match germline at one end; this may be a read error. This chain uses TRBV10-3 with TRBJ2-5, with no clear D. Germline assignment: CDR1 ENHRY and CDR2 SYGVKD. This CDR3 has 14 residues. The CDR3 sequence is CASSAIQRRETQYF. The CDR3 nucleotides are TGTGCCAGCAGTGCGATACAGAGGAGAGAGACCCAGTACTTC.

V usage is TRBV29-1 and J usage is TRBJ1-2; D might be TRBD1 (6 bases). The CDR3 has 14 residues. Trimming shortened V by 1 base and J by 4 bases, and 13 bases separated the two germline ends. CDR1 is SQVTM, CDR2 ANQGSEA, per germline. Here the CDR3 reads CSVEGHQGSYGYTF. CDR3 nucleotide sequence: TGCAGCGTTGAAGGACATCAGGGGAGCTATGGCTACACCTTC.

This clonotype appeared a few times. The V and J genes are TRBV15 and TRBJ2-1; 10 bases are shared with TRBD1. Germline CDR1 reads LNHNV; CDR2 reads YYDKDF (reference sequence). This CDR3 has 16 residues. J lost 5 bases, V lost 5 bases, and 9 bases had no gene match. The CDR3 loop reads CATSVTGTGAHNEQFF. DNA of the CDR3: TGTGCCACCAGCGTAACCGGGACAGGGGCCCACAATGAGCAGTTCTTC.

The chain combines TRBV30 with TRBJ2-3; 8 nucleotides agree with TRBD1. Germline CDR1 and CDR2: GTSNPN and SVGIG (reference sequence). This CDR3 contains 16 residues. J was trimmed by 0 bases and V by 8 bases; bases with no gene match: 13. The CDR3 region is CASSMGDRRSTDTQYF. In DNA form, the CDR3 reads TGTGCCAGTAGTATGGGGGACAGGAGAAGCACAGATACGCAGTATTTT.

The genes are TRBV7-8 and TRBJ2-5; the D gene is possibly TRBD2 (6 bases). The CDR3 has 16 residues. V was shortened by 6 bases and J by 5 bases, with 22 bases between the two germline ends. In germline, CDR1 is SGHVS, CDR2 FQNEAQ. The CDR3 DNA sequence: TGTGCCAGCAGAGAGGCGGTTCGGGAGAGAGGGGAGACCCAGTACTTC. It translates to CASREAVRERGETQYF.

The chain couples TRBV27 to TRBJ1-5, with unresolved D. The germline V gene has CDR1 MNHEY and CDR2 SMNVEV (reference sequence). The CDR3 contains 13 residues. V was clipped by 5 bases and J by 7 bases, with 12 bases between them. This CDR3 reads CASSQAGRQPQHF. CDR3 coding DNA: TGTGCCAGCAGTCAAGCGGGGAGACAGCCCCAGCATTTT.

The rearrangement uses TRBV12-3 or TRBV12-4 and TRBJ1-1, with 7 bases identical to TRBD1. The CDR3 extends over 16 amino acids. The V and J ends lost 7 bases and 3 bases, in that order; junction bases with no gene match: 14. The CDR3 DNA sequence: TGTGCCAGCAACCGGGACAGCAGGTGGGGATACACTGAAGCTTTCTTT. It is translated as CASNRDSRWGYTEAFF.

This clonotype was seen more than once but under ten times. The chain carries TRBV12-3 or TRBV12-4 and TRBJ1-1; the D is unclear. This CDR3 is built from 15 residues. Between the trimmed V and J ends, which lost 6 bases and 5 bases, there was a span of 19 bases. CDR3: CASSWGGKRGTEAFF. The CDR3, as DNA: TGTGCCAGCAGCTGGGGTGGGAAACGAGGAACTGAAGCTTTCTTT.

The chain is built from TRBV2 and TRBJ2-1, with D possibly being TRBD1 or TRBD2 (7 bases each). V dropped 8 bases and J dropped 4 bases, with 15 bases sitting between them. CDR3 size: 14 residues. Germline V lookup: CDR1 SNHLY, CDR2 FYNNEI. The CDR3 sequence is CASGRGQQYNEQFF. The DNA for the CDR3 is TGTGCCAGCGGGAGGGGACAGCAATACAATGAGCAGTTCTTC.

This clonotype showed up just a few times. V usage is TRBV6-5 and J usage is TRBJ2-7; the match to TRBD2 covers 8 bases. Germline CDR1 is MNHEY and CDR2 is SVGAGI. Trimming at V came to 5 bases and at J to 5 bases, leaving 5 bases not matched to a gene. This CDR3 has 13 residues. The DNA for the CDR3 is TGTGCCAGCAGTCGGGAGGGATTAGACGAGCAGTACTTC. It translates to CASSREGLDEQYF.

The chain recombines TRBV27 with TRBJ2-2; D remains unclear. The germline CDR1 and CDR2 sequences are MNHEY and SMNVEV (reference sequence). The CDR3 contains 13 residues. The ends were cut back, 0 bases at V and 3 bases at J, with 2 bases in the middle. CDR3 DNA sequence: TGTGCCAGCAGTTTATCTCACACCGGGGAGCTGTTTTTT. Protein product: CASSLSHTGELFF.

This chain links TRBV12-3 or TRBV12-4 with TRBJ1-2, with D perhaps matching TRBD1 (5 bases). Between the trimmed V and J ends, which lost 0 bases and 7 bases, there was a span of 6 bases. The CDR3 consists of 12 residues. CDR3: CASSLARVGYTF. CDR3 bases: TGTGCCAGCAGTTTAGCCAGGGTTGGCTACACCTTC.

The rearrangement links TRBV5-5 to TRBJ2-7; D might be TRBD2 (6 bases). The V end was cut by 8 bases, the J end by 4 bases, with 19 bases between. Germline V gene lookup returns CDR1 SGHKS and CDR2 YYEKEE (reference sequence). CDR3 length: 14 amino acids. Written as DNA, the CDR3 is TGTGCCAGTAGTATGCGGGGAATAGGATACGAGCAGTACTTC. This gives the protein CASSMRGIGYEQYF.

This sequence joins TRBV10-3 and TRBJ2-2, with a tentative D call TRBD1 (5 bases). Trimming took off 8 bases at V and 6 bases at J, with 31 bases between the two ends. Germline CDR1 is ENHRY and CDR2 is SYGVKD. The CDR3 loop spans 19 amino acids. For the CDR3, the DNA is TGTGCCATCGGGGCCTTAGGCTGGGGTAATTCTCTTGGAGCCGGGGAGCTGTTTTTT. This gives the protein CAIGALGWGNSLGAGELFF.

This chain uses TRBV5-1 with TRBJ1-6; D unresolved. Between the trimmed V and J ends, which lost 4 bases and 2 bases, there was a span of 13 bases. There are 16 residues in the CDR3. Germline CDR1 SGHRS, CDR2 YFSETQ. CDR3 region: CASSQVRGAYNSPLHF. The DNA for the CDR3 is TGCGCCAGCAGCCAAGTTCGCGGGGCCTATAATTCACCCCTCCACTTT.

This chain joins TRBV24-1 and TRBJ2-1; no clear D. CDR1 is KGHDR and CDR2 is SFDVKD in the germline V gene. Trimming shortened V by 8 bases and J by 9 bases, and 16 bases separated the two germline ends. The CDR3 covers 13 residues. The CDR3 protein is CATMFDPGGEQFF. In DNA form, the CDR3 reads TGTGCCACCATGTTCGACCCTGGCGGTGAGCAGTTCTTC.